The 24 T cell receptor beta chains presented below share a single source sample, sequenced in a study of blood T cell repertoires in COVID-19. The protocol was immunoSEQ multiplex PCR, while the TCRdb copy is restricted to in-frame clones and leaves out a portion. The sample lists about 170,000 clones; about 80% were seen once. The sample comprised peripheral blood. These receptors originate from a man in his 70s with active or convalescent COVID-19.

This clone was counted once. The J gene is TRBJ1-5, the V gene TRBV27; possible D gene TRBD1, 5 bases. With 3 bases removed from V and 4 bases from J, the gap between germline ends came to 10 bases. The CDR3 spans 14 residues. The germline gives CDR1 MNHEY, CDR2 SMNVEV (reference sequence). CDR3 in amino acids: CASSFGHRNQPQHF. CDR3 coding DNA: TGTGCCAGCAGTTTCGGACACCGTAATCAGCCCCAGCATTTT.

The CDR3 DNA follows: TGTGCCAGCAGTTCTCCGGGACAGGGTAACAATGAGCAGTTCTTC. Its protein is CASSSPGQGNNEQFF. The gene calls are TRBV6-2 or TRBV6-3 and TRBJ2-1; 9 nucleotides agree with TRBD1. J was trimmed by 5 bases and V by 4 bases; bases with no gene match: 6. The CDR3 is 15 residues long. Germline V gene lookup returns CDR1 MNHEY and CDR2 SVGEGT.

The rearrangement uses TRBV18 and TRBJ1-1, with TRBD1 identical over 7 bases. Trimming at V came to 4 bases and at J to 3 bases, leaving 2 bases not matched to a gene. Germline V CDR1 and CDR2: KGHSH, LQKENI. The CDR3 sequence is 13 residues long. The CDR3 DNA follows: TGTGCCAGCTCACAAGGGACAGACACTGAAGCTTTCTTT. Translated: CASSQGTDTEAFF.

J is TRBJ1-1 and V is TRBV19, with D tentatively TRBD1 (6 bases). V was pared by 5 bases and J by 1 base, with 26 bases between. CDR1 and CDR2 from the germline V gene are LNHDA and SQIVND (reference sequence). The CDR3 totals 19 residues. CDR3 nucleotides: TGTGCCAGTAGTGCAGGGCCCCCAGGGGCCAAACTAACGAACACTGAAGCTTTCTTT. Translated, it gives CASSAGPPGAKLTNTEAFF.

The genes are TRBV7-2 and TRBJ2-5, with 8 nucleotides matching TRBD2. Trimming at V came to 5 bases and at J to 2 bases, leaving 16 bases not matched to a gene. This CDR3 comprises 18 residues. Germline loops: CDR1 SGHTA, CDR2 FQGNSA. The CDR3 nucleotides read TGTGCCAGCAGCCCCCAGGCGGGGGGTCTAGCGTCTCAAGAGACCCAGTACTTC. Its protein is CASSPQAGGLASQETQYF.

This chain links TRBV18 with TRBJ2-6; D might be TRBD1 (5 bases). Per the germline V gene, CDR1 is KGHSH and CDR2 is LQKENI. Trimming took 0 bases from V and 0 from J, leaving 6 bases between them. The CDR3 totals 16 residues. DNA for the CDR3: TGTGCCAGCTCACCACCGCAGGGCTCTGGGGCCAACGTCCTGACTTTC. This encodes CASSPPQGSGANVLTF.

V and J are TRBV11-3 and TRBJ2-2; 8 bases fit TRBD1. Germline values: CDR1 SGHNT, CDR2 YENEEA. This CDR3 region has 15 residues. V shed 4 bases, J shed 4 bases, and the junction held 5 bases outside the gene matches. The CDR3 loop is CASSSGQGSTGELFF. The CDR3 DNA is TGTGCCAGCAGCTCAGGACAGGGTAGCACCGGGGAGCTGTTTTTT.

The rearrangement uses TRBV30 and TRBJ1-5; 11 bases are a match to TRBD1. CDR3 length equals 16 residues. Germline V CDR1 and CDR2: GTSNPN, SVGIG (reference sequence). After removal of 2 bases from V and 5 bases from J, the junction contained 8 bases not matched to a gene. Written as DNA, the CDR3 is TGTGCCTGGAGTACAATCGGACAGGGGGCACATCAGCCCCAGCATTTT. It codes for CAWSTIGQGAHQPQHF.

The chain has TRBV29-1 and TRBJ2-7, with 8 nucleotides matching TRBD2. This CDR3 has 14 residues. Germline V CDR1 and CDR2: SQVTM, ANQGSEA. Trimming took 5 bases from V and 4 from J; bases not matched to a gene: 10. The CDR3 loop is CSVIGSGRVYEQYF. In DNA form, the CDR3 reads TGCAGCGTTATTGGGAGCGGGAGAGTTTACGAGCAGTACTTC.

This clone was counted between two and nine times. V gene TRBV24-1 combines with J gene TRBJ2-7, with 10 bases aligning to TRBD1. Germline assignment: CDR1 KGHDR and CDR2 SFDVKD. CDR3 length: 16 amino acids. Trimming at V came to 4 bases and at J to 4 bases, leaving 9 bases not matched to a gene. The DNA of the CDR3 is TGTGCCACCAGTGAAGGAGACAGGGGGCTTTATTACGAGCAGTACTTC. It encodes CATSEGDRGLYYEQYF.

The chain couples TRBV15 to TRBJ1-5, with 9 positions matching TRBD1. This CDR3 has 16 residues. Germline values: CDR1 LNHNV, CDR2 YYDKDF (reference sequence). J gave up 6 bases and V 4 bases, and 10 bases lay outside the gene matches. DNA for the CDR3: TGTGCCACCAGCATACCGGGACAGGGATTCAGTCAGCCCCAGCATTTT. This codes for CATSIPGQGFSQPQHF.

This chain joins TRBV9 and TRBJ2-1; 7 bases align to TRBD2. In germline, CDR1 is SGDLS, CDR2 YYNGEE. With 0 bases clipped from V and 4 bases from J, the junction kept 1 base outside the gene matches. This CDR3 region has 14 residues. Written as DNA, the CDR3 is TGTGCCAGCAGCGTAGAGGGACTATACAATGAGCAGTTCTTC. Translation: CASSVEGLYNEQFF.

This chain joins TRBV7-2 and TRBJ1-6; D remains unclear. The V end lost 5 bases, the J end lost 9 bases, and 14 bases lay between the germline ends. Looked up from germline, CDR1 is SGHTA and CDR2 is FQGNSA. This CDR3 spans 14 amino acids. The CDR3 here is CASSPRLGPSPLHF. The CDR3 DNA is TGTGCCAGCAGCCCGCGACTGGGTCCTTCACCCCTCCACTTT.

The chain is built from TRBV2 and TRBJ2-5, with no clear D. Germline CDR1 reads SNHLY; CDR2 reads FYNNEI. This CDR3 has 12 residues. Trimming pared 3 bases from V and 0 bases from J, leaving 2 bases between. The CDR3 is CASSDNQETQYF. As DNA, the CDR3 is TGTGCCAGCAGTGATAACCAAGAGACCCAGTACTTC.

The chain combines TRBV15 with TRBJ1-2; D uncertain. Deletions cut 0 bases from V and 8 bases from J, with 13 bases between. From germline, CDR1 is LNHNV and CDR2 YYDKDF (reference sequence). The CDR3 has 14 amino acids. CDR3 sequence reads: CATSRDLDLRGYTF. Here the CDR3 DNA reads TGTGCCACCAGCAGAGATCTGGATCTCAGGGGCTACACCTTC.

This chain connects TRBV30 to TRBJ2-1; D uncertain. The germline V gene has CDR1 GTSNPN and CDR2 SVGIG (reference sequence). The V gene lost 2 bases and the J gene lost 10 bases, with 9 bases spanning the gap. This CDR3 region has 11 residues. The CDR3 nucleotides are TGTGCCTGGAGTCGGAGATTCGAGCAGTTCTTC. It is translated as CAWSRRFEQFF.

The CDR3 reads CASSSRDRGTAQYF. DNA for the CDR3: TGTGCCAGCAGCTCCCGGGACAGGGGAACGGCCCAGTACTTC. This chain joins TRBV9 and TRBJ2-5, with 10 bases lining up with TRBD1. V was pared by 4 bases and J by 9 bases, with 9 bases of the junction left unmatched. Germline V lookup: CDR1 SGDLS, CDR2 YYNGEE. This CDR3 has 14 amino acids.

The V gene is TRBV6-5, the J gene TRBJ2-1; D gene unclear. In germline, CDR1 is MNHEY, CDR2 SVGAGI. This CDR3 spans 13 amino acids. The ends were cut back, 6 bases at V and 9 bases at J, with 15 bases in the middle. CDR3 DNA: TGTGCCAGCAGCACCCGGATGGGCCGTGAGCAGTTCTTC. It encodes CASSTRMGREQFF.

This sequence joins TRBV5-1 and TRBJ2-1; TRBD2 matches at 10 bases. J lost 3 bases, V lost 4 bases, and 4 bases had no gene match. Germline V gives CDR1 SGHRS, CDR2 YFSETQ. This CDR3 contains 15 residues. The CDR3 DNA sequence: TGCGCCAGCAGCCTCAGCGGGGGGGACTACAATGAGCAGTTCTTC. It specifies CASSLSGGDYNEQFF.

The V call is TRBV7-9, the J call TRBJ2-3; 8 bases align to TRBD1. In germline, CDR1 is SEHNR, CDR2 FQNEAQ (reference sequence). The CDR3 spans 15 residues. The ends lost 3 bases at V and 5 bases at J; junction bases unmatched: 7. CDR3 DNA: TGTGCCAGCAGCTTCGCTGGGACAGGTCGAGATACGCAGTATTTT. As protein: CASSFAGTGRDTQYF.

V is TRBV5-1 and J is TRBJ2-1; perhaps TRBD2 as D (6 bases). The V gene's germline CDR1 is SGHRS and CDR2 YFSETQ. V was pared by 4 bases and J by 7 bases, with 12 bases between. This CDR3 spans 13 amino acids. CDR3 amino acids: CASSPGDVNEQFF. The CDR3 DNA is TGCGCCAGCAGCCCGGGGGACGTAAATGAGCAGTTCTTC.

The chain couples TRBV18 to TRBJ1-1; tentatively, D is TRBD1 (5 bases). V was trimmed by 3 bases and J by 1 base, leaving 9 bases between them. The CDR3 extends over 14 amino acids. Germline assignment: CDR1 KGHSH and CDR2 LQKENI. CDR3 sequence: CASSPRGGNTEAFF. The CDR3 DNA follows: TGTGCCAGCTCACCTCGGGGGGGGAACACTGAAGCTTTCTTT.

J is TRBJ1-1 and V is TRBV5-5; 8 nucleotides line up with TRBD1. Trimming took 4 bases from V and 6 from J; bases not matched to a gene: 8. From germline, CDR1 is SGHKS and CDR2 YYEKEE (reference sequence). The CDR3 has 14 amino acids. CDR3 protein: CASSVGQGWPEAFF. The DNA for the CDR3 is TGTGCCAGCAGCGTAGGACAGGGTTGGCCTGAAGCTTTCTTT.

The chain is built from TRBV6-5 and TRBJ2-6; D possibly corresponds to TRBD2 (5 bases). Trimming took 6 bases from V and 0 from J, leaving 9 bases between them. The CDR3 length is 15 residues. Germline assignment: CDR1 MNHEY and CDR2 SVGAGI. The CDR3 is CASSGLSSGANVLTF. For the CDR3, the DNA is TGTGCCAGCAGCGGACTGAGCTCTGGGGCCAACGTCCTGACTTTC.